The clone carrying this T cell receptor beta chain was counted between two and nine times. Its antigen is not identified. This specimen belongs to a study of T cells after yellow fever vaccination. Study results and caveats: Booster sampling recovered most clones from primary vaccination (approximately 97% CD4, approximately 90% CD8).

TCRdb reprocessed the 5' RACE reads with MiXCR, giving one entry per CDR3 protein. The table has some 390,000 distinct CDR3 sequences, approximately 19% seen once; the top ten hold roughly a sixth. The CDR3 totals 12 residues. With 1 base removed from V and 4 bases from J, the gap between germline ends came to 8 bases. Germline V lookup: CDR1 SQVTM, CDR2 ANQGSEA. Material: PBMCs, obtained before the yellow fever booster vaccination. The V call is TRBV29-1, the J call TRBJ2-7; possibly TRBD1 for D (6 bases). This TCR was sampled from a man in his late teens or twenties who received the YFV17D yellow fever vaccine. The CDR3 protein is CSVEGTEYEQYF. The CDR3 DNA reads TGCAGCGTTGAAGGGACAGAGTACGAGCAGTACTTC.